This entry describes one T cell receptor beta chain. This CDR3 is 13 amino acids long. Germline-derived CDR1 and CDR2 are MNHEY and SMNVEV (reference sequence). Trimming removed 0 bases from V and 4 bases from J, with 4 bases in between. TCRdb reanalysed the 5' RACE reads using MiXCR and keeps one entry per CDR3 protein. Among just over 60,000 distinct CDR3 sequences listed, under 35% were seen once. The chain recombines TRBV27 with TRBJ1-5; D remains unclear. Sequenced input: tumor-infiltrating naive CD4+ T cells sorted from the breast tumor. Subset denoted: naive CD4+ T cells, CD4+CD45RA+CD25-. This sequence was found in a female donor with breast cancer. The CDR3 bases are TGTGCCAGCAGTTTATCGAGGAATCAGCCCCAGCATTTT. Translating gives CASSLSRNQPQHF.